The clone carrying this T cell receptor beta chain was seen a handful of times. Sequencing was performed with immunoSEQ multiplex PCR; in TCRdb, only in-frame clones are kept and a portion is missing. The sample shows approximately 1,000,000 clones, 77% of them seen only once. This entry comes from a study of shared clonotypes between healthy human individuals. Study in general: Each donor's CD8 memory used one plate, CD8 naive two, each CD4 subset three.

Specimen: memory CD4+ T cells from PBMCs. Subset given: CD45RA-negative fraction. The TCR was taken from a man between 18 and 29 years old in good health. Some clones in this sample may be carry-over from other donors' samples.

The CDR3 nucleotides are TGTGCCAGCAGACTAAATGGGCGGATTTACAATGGCTACACCTTC. Translation: CASRLNGRIYNGYTF. The V gene is TRBV27, the J gene TRBJ1-2; no clear D gene. The V and J ends lost 6 bases and 6 bases respectively, with 20 bases between them. The CDR3 extends over 15 amino acids. Per germline, CDR1 MNHEY and CDR2 SMNVEV (reference sequence).